This entry concerns a single T cell receptor (beta chain). This entry is derived from a study of blood T cell repertoires in COVID-19. For the study at large: Sites in the United States, Italy and Spain provided acute and convalescent COVID-19 samples.

TCRdb's table, derived via immunoSEQ multiplex PCR, lists solely in-frame clones and lacks some. The sample includes roughly 400,000 clones, approximately 85% of them seen just once. The CDR3 has 15 amino acids. Germline V gene data show CDR1 as SGHDT and CDR2 as YYEEEE. Losses at the gene ends were 3 bases for V and 5 bases for J; bases not matched to a gene: 8. Material: PBMCs or T cells enriched from blood (not recorded which). The receptor was isolated from a woman aged 40 to 49 with acute COVID-19. The V call is TRBV5-6, the J call TRBJ2-7; 10 bases map to TRBD1. The CDR3 reads CASSWTTGTGDEQYF. The CDR3 nucleotides read TGTGCCAGCAGCTGGACGACCGGGACAGGGGACGAGCAGTACTTC.